This section outlines one T cell receptor (beta chain) sequence together with its context. CDR3 length equals 14 residues. The germline V gene encodes CDR1 SGHRS and CDR2 YFSETQ. V shed 4 bases and J shed 3 bases, with 14 bases lying between them. The data originate from a study of shared clonotypes between healthy human individuals. The authors ran the assay at deep level. Data came from immunoSEQ multiplex PCR; TCRdb stores just in-frame clones and leaves some out. The sample holds 600,000 to 700,000 clones, less than 80% seen once. The sample consisted of memory CD4+ T cells sorted from blood. Described subset: CD45RA-negative fraction. V usage is TRBV5-1 and J usage is TRBJ2-7, with a possible D match to TRBD2 (5 bases). The source of this sequence is a young woman in good health. The CDR3 sequence: CASSQQPTSYEQYF. CDR3 DNA: TGCGCCAGCAGCCAACAACCTACTAGCTACGAGCAGTACTTC.